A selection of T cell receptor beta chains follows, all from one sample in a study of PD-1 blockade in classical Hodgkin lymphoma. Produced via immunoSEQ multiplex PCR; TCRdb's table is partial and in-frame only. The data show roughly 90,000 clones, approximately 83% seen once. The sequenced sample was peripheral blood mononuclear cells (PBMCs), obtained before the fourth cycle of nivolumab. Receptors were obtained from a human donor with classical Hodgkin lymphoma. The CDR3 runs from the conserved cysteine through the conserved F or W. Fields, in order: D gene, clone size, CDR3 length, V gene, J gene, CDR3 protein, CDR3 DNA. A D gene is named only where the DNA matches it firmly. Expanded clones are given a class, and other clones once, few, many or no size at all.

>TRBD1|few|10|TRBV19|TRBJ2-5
CASRGQGVYF
TGTGCCAGTAGGGGACAGGGAGTGTACTTC
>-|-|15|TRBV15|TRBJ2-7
CATSREVWGAYEQYF
TGTGCCACCAGCAGAGAAGTCTGGGGGGCTTACGAGCAGTACTTC
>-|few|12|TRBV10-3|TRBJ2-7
CAISGGGHEQYF
TGTGCCATCAGTGGGGGGGGGCACGAGCAGTACTTC
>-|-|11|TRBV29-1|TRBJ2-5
CSVELLETQYF
TGCAGCGTTGAGCTCCTGGAGACCCAGTACTTC
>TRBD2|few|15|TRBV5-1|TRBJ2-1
CASSAGGGSYNEQFF
TGCGCCAGCAGCGCGGGGGGAGGCTCCTACAATGAGCAGTTCTTC
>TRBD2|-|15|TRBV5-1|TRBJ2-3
CASKLTSGSRGTQYF
TGCGCCAGCAAATTGACTAGCGGGAGCCGCGGTACGCAGTATTTT
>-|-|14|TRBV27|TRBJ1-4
CASSHGHNNEKLFF
TGTGCCAGCAGTCACGGACACAATAATGAAAAACTGTTTTTT
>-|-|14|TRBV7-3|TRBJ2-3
CASSLTGGADTQYF
TGTGCCAGCAGCTTAACGGGGGGTGCAGATACGCAGTATTTT
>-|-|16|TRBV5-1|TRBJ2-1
CASSFGGTVGSRPQFF
TGCGCCAGCAGCTTCGGCGGGACAGTGGGATCGAGGCCGCAGTTCTTC
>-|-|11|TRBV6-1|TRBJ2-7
CASSPLGEQYF
TGTGCCAGCAGTCCCCTCGGGGAGCAGTACTTC
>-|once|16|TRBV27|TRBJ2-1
CASRPEGAKSYNEQFF
TGTGCCAGCAGACCCGAAGGGGCGAAGTCCTACAATGAGCAGTTCTTC
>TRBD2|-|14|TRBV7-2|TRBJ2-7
CASSSLAGVGEQYF
TGTGCCAGCAGCTCCCTAGCGGGAGTAGGGGAGCAGTACTTC
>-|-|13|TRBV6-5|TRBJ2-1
CASSPDRVQEQFF
TGTGCCAGCAGTCCCGACCGGGTTCAGGAGCAGTTCTTC
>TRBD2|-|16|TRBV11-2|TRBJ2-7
CASSPELAGVSYEQYF
TGTGCCAGCAGCCCAGAACTAGCGGGAGTGTCCTACGAGCAGTACTTC
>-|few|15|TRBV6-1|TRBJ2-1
CASSEAGGSYNEQFF
TGTGCCAGCAGTGAAGCAGGGGGCTCCTACAATGAGCAGTTCTTC
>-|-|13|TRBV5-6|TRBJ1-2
CASSFQGNYGYTF
TGTGCCAGCAGCTTCCAGGGGAACTATGGCTACACCTTC
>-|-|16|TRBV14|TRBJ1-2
CASSQLVLAGSEGYTF
TGTGCCAGCAGCCAACTCGTGCTGGCAGGGTCGGAGGGCTACACCTTC
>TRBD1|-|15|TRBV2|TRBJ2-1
CASGAGTGGINEQFF
TGTGCCAGCGGAGCCGGGACAGGCGGAATCAATGAGCAGTTCTTC
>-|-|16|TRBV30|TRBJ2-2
CAWSALKSGNTGELFF
TGTGCCTGGAGTGCTTTAAAGAGCGGTAACACCGGGGAGCTGTTTTTT
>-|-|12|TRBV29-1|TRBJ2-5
CSVGPGQETQYF
TGCAGCGTTGGGCCAGGTCAAGAGACCCAGTACTTC
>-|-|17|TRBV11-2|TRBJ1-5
CASSPARGLGHDQPQHF
TGTGCCAGCAGCCCAGCCAGGGGTTTAGGGCATGATCAGCCCCAGCATTTT
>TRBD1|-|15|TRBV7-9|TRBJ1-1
CASSTRGQLNTEAFF
TGTGCCAGCAGCACCCGGGGACAGCTCAACACTGAAGCTTTCTTT
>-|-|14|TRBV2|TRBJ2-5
CASSEGTTQETQYF
TGTGCCAGCAGTGAGGGGACAACACAAGAGACCCAGTACTTC
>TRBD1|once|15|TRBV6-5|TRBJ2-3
CASSSLGTDTDTQYF
TGTGCCAGCAGTTCCCTCGGGACAGACACAGATACGCAGTATTTT
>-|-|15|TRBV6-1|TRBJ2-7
CASSEVWQGSYEQYF
TGTGCCAGCAGTGAAGTATGGCAGGGGAGCTACGAGCAGTACTTC
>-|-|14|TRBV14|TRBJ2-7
CASSFRASTYEQYF
TGTGCCAGCAGCTTCCGGGCCAGCACCTACGAGCAGTACTTC
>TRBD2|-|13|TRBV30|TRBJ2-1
CAWGLAGVNEQFF
TGTGCCTGGGGACTAGCGGGAGTGAATGAGCAGTTCTTC
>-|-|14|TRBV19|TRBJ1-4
CASSWGTSGEKLFF
TGTGCCAGTAGTTGGGGCACCTCAGGCGAAAAACTGTTTTTT
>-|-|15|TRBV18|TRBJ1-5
CASSPPGTPGEPQHF
TGTGCCAGCTCACCACCGGGGACCCCTGGGGAGCCCCAGCATTTT
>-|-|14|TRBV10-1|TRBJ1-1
CASLDASRNDEAFF
TGCGCCAGCTTGGACGCCTCTAGGAATGATGAAGCTTTCTTT
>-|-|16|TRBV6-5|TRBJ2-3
CASSYRRGASTDTQYF
TGTGCCAGCAGTTACAGGCGGGGCGCTAGCACAGATACGCAGTATTTT
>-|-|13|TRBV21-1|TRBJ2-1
CASSRVRVNEQFF
TGTGCCAGCAGCAGGGTGCGGGTCAATGAGCAGTTCTTC
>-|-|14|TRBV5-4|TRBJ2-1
CASSLPGPSNEQFF
TGTGCCAGCAGCTTGCCCGGGCCGAGCAATGAGCAGTTCTTC
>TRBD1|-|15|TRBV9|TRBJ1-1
CASSVLGQGNTEAFF
TGTGCCAGCAGCGTGTTGGGACAGGGGAACACTGAAGCTTTCTTT
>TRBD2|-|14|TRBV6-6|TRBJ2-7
CASSRPGLAEEQYF
TGTGCCAGCAGCAGACCGGGACTAGCAGAGGAGCAGTACTTC
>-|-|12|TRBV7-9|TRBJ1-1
CASSWVHSEAFF
TGTGCCAGCAGCTGGGTACACTCTGAAGCTTTCTTT
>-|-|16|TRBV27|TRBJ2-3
CASSGGGHSSTDTQYF
TGTGCCAGCAGTGGGGGGGGGCATTCTAGCACAGATACGCAGTATTTT
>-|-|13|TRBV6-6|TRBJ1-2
CASGSGLSGGYTF
TGTGCCAGCGGCTCAGGGTTGTCGGGGGGCTACACCTTC
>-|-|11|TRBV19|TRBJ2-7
CATGTFYEQYF
TGTGCCACGGGGACCTTCTACGAGCAGTACTTC
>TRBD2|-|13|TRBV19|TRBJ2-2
CASSIGRAGELFF
TGTGCCAGTAGTATCGGGAGGGCCGGGGAGCTGTTTTTT
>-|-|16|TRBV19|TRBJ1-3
CASSSDGHLSGNTIYF
TGTGCCAGTAGTTCGGACGGACACCTATCTGGAAACACCATATATTTT
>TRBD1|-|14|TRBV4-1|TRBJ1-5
CASSQDEGAQPQHF
TGCGCCAGCAGCCAAGACGAGGGGGCACAGCCCCAGCATTTT
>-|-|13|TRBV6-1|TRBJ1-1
CASGRIGHTEAFF
TGTGCCTCGGGACGGATTGGACACACTGAAGCTTTCTTT
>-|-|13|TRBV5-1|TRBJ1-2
CASSPDPGLGYTF
TGCGCCAGCAGCCCCGACCCCGGATTGGGCTACACCTTC
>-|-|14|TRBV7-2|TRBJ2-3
CASSLAVRLDTQYF
TGTGCCAGCAGCTTAGCGGTTCGATTGGATACGCAGTATTTT
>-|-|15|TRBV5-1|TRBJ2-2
CASSNRTYGTGELFF
TGCGCCAGCAGCAACCGAACATATGGCACCGGGGAGCTGTTTTTT
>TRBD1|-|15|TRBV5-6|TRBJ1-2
CASSPAPDRAYGYTF
TGTGCCAGCAGCCCGGCGCCGGACAGGGCGTATGGCTACACCTTC
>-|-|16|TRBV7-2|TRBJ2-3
CASSLVPDTPADTQYF
TGTGCCAGCAGCTTAGTACCGGACACACCTGCAGATACGCAGTATTTT
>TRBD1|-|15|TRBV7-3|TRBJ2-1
CASSLGGQGLDEQFF
TGTGCCAGCAGCTTAGGAGGACAGGGTCTCGATGAGCAGTTCTTC
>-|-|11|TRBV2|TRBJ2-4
CASSIIGWHYF
TGTGCCAGCAGCATTATCGGGTGGCATTACTTC
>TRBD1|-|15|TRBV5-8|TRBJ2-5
CASSDRQGAQETQYF
TGTGCCAGCAGCGACCGACAGGGGGCCCAAGAGACCCAGTACTTC
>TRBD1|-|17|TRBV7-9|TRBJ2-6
CASSLGQGVSGANVLTF
TGTGCCAGCAGCTTAGGACAGGGTGTCTCTGGGGCCAACGTCCTGACTTTC
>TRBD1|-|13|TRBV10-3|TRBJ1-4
CAITKGQNEKLFF
TGTGCCATCACAAAGGGACAGAATGAAAAACTGTTTTTT
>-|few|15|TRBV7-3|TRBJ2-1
CASSLAQGSYNEQFF
TGTGCCAGCAGCTTAGCCCAGGGCTCCTACAATGAGCAGTTCTTC